This T cell receptor (beta chain) derives from a study of T cells in Graves' hyperthyroidism and ophthalmopathy. Study-wide background: At initial diagnosis, before any treatment had begun, peripheral blood was obtained.

Disease duration was under 3 months in the ophthalmopathy patients, who also had a Clinical Activity Score of at least 3 and a NOSPECS grade of at least 4. Trimming cost V 4 bases and J 6 bases; bases outside gene matches: 6. The CDR3 covers 14 residues. Germline assignment: CDR1 SGHTS and CDR2 YDEGEE. It was RNA transcripts that yielded the amplified TCR beta CDR3 regions. A first-round RT-PCR of the TCR CDR3 used the HTBI primer set. MiXCR, applied by TCRdb to the multiplex PCR reads, yields one record per CDR3 protein. The profile shows about 270,000 distinct CDR3 sequences, 22% of them singletons.

V gene TRBV5-8 combines with J gene TRBJ2-1, with 8 bases matching TRBD1. The clonotype originates from a man aged 30 to 45 with Graves' ophthalmopathy. What was sequenced was blood. This CDR3 is CASSTWTGSNEQFF. The CDR3 nucleotides are TGTGCCAGCAGCACCTGGACAGGGTCCAATGAGCAGTTCTTC. Combining the CDR3 with reference TRBV5-8 and TRBJ2-1 gives the whole variable domain EAGVTQSPTHLIKTRGQQATLRCSPISGHTSVYWYQQALGLGLQFLLWYDEGEERNRGNFPPRFSGRQFPNYSSELNVNALELEDSALYLCASSTWTGSNEQFFGPGTRLTVL.